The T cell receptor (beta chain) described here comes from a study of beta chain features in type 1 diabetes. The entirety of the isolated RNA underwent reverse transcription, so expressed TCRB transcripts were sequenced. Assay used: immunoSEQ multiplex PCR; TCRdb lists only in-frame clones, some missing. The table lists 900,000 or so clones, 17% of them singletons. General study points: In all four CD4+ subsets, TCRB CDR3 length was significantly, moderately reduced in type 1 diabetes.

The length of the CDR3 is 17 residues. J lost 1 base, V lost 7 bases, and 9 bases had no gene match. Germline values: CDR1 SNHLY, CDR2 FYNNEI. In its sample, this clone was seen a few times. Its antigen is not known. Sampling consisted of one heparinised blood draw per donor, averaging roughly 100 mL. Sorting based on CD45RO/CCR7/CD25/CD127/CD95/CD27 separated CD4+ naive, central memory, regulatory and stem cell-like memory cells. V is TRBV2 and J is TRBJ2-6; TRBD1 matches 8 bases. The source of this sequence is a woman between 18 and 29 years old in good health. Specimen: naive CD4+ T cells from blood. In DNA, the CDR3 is TGTGCCAGCACCCTACAGGGGGTCCTGTCTGGGGCCAACGTCCTGACTTTC. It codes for CASTLQGVLSGANVLTF.